This entry features one T cell receptor beta chain sequence. Germline loops: CDR1 SEHNR, CDR2 FQNEAQ (reference sequence). The CDR3 totals 16 residues. Trimming left V 1 base short and J 0 bases short, with 7 bases between. This sample was taken from a study of response to subunit inactivated influenza vaccine. TCRdb called the RT-PCR reads again in MiXCR, with one record for every CDR3 protein. Of about 700,000 distinct CDR3 sequences listed, around 16% were seen once; the top ten hold 11%. The chain links TRBV7-9 to TRBJ2-6; D remains ambiguous. The clonotype was recovered from a man aged 45 to 65 who received an inactivated influenza vaccine. The sequencing used PBMCs from blood, collected 11 to 12 days after vaccination. This CDR3 is CASSLGHLSGANVLTF. DNA of the CDR3: TGTGCCAGCAGCTTAGGTCACCTCTCTGGGGCCAACGTCCTGACTTTC. Based on the CDR3 plus reference TRBV7-9 and TRBJ2-6, the full variable domain is DTGVSQNPRHKITKRGQNVTFRCDPISEHNRLYWYRQTLGQGPEFLTYFQNEAQLEKSRLLSDRFSAERPKGSFSTLEIQRTEQGDSAMYLCASSLGHLSGANVLTFGAGSRLTVL.